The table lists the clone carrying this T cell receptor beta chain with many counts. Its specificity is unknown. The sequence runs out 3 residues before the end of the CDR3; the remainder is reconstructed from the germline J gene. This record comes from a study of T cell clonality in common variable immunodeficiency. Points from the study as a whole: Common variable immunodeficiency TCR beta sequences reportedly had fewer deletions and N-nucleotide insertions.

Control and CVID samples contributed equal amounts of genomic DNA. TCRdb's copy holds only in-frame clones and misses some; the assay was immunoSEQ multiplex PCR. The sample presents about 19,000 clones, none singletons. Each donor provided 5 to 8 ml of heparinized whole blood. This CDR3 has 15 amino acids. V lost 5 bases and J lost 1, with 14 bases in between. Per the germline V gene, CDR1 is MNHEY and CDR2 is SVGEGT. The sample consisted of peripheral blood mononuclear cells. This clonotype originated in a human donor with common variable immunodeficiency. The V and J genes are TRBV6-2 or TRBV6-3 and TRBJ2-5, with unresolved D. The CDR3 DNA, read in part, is TGTGCCAGCAGTCACCTATTTCTCGCCCAAGAGACC. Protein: CASSHLFLAQET. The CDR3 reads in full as CASSHLFLAQETQYF.